Shown below are 27 T cell receptor beta chains from a single sample sequenced in a study of blood T cells in healthy people across ages. A J-beta primer mix and a sample-barcoded 5' primer were used in a second PCR of roughly 6 to 11 cycles. TCRdb re-called the 5' RACE reads with MiXCR, one entry per CDR3 protein. The table includes roughly 1.5 million distinct CDR3 sequences, under 55% detected once. What was sequenced was blood. The receptors shown here come from a woman under 30 in good health.

This clonotype was recorded a few times. This chain joins TRBV7-9 and TRBJ1-4, with 7 bases that match TRBD1. V trimming: 3 bases; J trimming: 4 bases; junction bases outside the gene matches: 5. The CDR3 runs to 15 residues. The germline gives CDR1 SEHNR, CDR2 FQNEAQ (reference sequence). CDR3 protein: CASSLTGNFNEKLFF. The CDR3 DNA reads as TGTGCCAGCAGCTTGACAGGGAACTTTAATGAAAAACTGTTTTTT.

The chain carries TRBV12-3 or TRBV12-4 and TRBJ2-3, with D tentatively TRBD2 (6 bases). Trimming stripped 8 bases from V and 11 bases from J, with 17 bases between. This CDR3 spans 12 amino acids. CDR3 sequence: CASATSTSMQYF. CDR3 bases: TGTGCCAGCGCGACTAGTACAAGTATGCAGTATTTT.

The rearrangement joins TRBV27 to TRBJ1-6; perhaps TRBD1 as D (5 bases). CDR1 MNHEY and CDR2 SMNVEV come from the germline V gene (reference sequence). This CDR3 region has 13 residues. Trimming cost V 4 bases and J 7 bases, with 8 bases left between them. CDR3 residues: CASSSQANSPLHF. The CDR3 DNA reads TGTGCCAGCAGTTCACAGGCCAATTCACCCCTCCACTTT.

This clonotype was found a few times. The J gene is TRBJ1-2, the V gene TRBV28, with D unresolved. The CDR3 loop spans 14 amino acids. V was shortened by 2 bases and J by 4 bases, with 11 bases between the two germline ends. Looked up from germline, CDR1 is MDHEN and CDR2 is SYDVKM. The CDR3 sequence is CASSLGGQVYGYTF. The CDR3 DNA follows: TGTGCCAGCAGTTTAGGTGGGCAGGTCTATGGCTACACCTTC.

This clonotype was detected only a few times. This rearrangement joins TRBV29-1 to TRBJ2-7; 7 bases agree with TRBD1. The CDR3 extends over 13 amino acids. CDR1 and CDR2 (germline): SQVTM, ANQGSEA. V shed 7 bases, J shed 3 bases, and the junction held 9 bases outside the gene matches. This CDR3 reads CSAIRDSGYEQYF. CDR3 in DNA: TGCAGCGCGATCCGGGACAGTGGCTACGAGCAGTACTTC.

This clonotype was found many times. This chain links TRBV9 with TRBJ2-1, with D possibly matching TRBD2 (5 bases). This CDR3 comprises 13 residues. Germline V gene lookup returns CDR1 SGDLS and CDR2 YYNGEE. With 0 bases removed from V and 8 bases from J, the gap between germline ends came to 9 bases. The DNA for the CDR3 is TGTGCCAGCAGCGTAGTGTCCGGGGATGAGCAGTTCTTC. It is translated as CASSVVSGDEQFF.

V is TRBV3-1 and J is TRBJ2-5; 9 positions match TRBD2. V lost 6 bases to trimming and J lost 4 bases; unmatched junction nucleotides: 12. The length of the CDR3 is 16 residues. Germline CDR1 and CDR2: LGHDT and YNNKEL (reference sequence). The DNA of the CDR3 is TGTGCCAGCAGTAAGGGTAGCGGGAGCCCGACAGAGACCCAGTACTTC. Its protein is CASSKGSGSPTETQYF.

Regarding this clonotype: An end of the junction differs from the germline gene, which may be a read error. V and J are TRBV9 and TRBJ1-1, with a tentative D call TRBD1 (5 bases). Per the germline V gene, CDR1 is SGDLS and CDR2 is YYNGEE. The CDR3 is 14 amino acids. CDR3 residues: CASSVGEMKTEAFF. The CDR3 DNA follows: TGTGCCAGCAGCGTGGGGGAGATGAAAACTGAAGCTTTCTTT.

The chain employs TRBV6-6 and TRBJ1-5, with D hard to call. Germline CDR1 MNHNY, CDR2 SVGAGI (reference sequence). The CDR3 consists of 11 residues. Trimming shortened V by 6 bases and J by 7 bases, and 7 bases separated the two germline ends. As DNA, the CDR3 is TGTGCCAGCAGGGATAGACAGCCCCAGCATTTT. This codes for CASRDRQPQHF.

A few counts support this clonotype. The V call is TRBV20-1, the J call TRBJ1-1; 9 nucleotides agree with TRBD1. The CDR3 is made up of 13 amino acids. Germline lookup yields CDR1 DFQATT and CDR2 SNEGSKA (reference sequence). The V and J ends lost 7 bases and 6 bases, in that order; junction bases with no gene match: 9. This CDR3 is CSVGQGIEAEAFF. CDR3 bases: TGCAGTGTCGGACAGGGGATTGAGGCTGAAGCTTTCTTT.

The gene calls are TRBV7-6 and TRBJ2-7, with D unclear. Germline V gene lookup returns CDR1 SGHVS and CDR2 FNYEAQ. V lost 4 bases and J 6 bases, leaving 10 bases between the germline ends. This CDR3 contains 12 residues. CDR3 sequence reads: CASSSLISEQYF. The CDR3 nucleotides are TGTGCCAGCAGCTCCCTCATATCCGAGCAGTACTTC. Full variable domain (outside the CDR3, taken from reference TRBV7-6 and TRBJ2-7): GAGVSQSPRYKVTKRGQDVALRCDPISGHVSLYWYRQALGQGPEFLTYFNYEAQQDKSGLPNDRFSAERPEGSISTLTIQRTEQRDSAMYRCASSSLISEQYFGPGTRLTVT.

This clonotype was seen repeatedly, ten times or more. The CDR3 DNA sequence: TGTGCCAGCAGCGTGGGACTAGCAGACTACAATGAGCAGTTCTTC. This translates into CASSVGLADYNEQFF. The chain uses TRBV9 and TRBJ2-1; 9 nucleotides align to TRBD2. From germline, CDR1 is SGDLS and CDR2 YYNGEE. J was trimmed by 3 bases and V by 2 bases; bases with no gene match: 3. This CDR3 spans 15 amino acids.

Worth noting for this clonotype: The junction differs from germline at one of its ends, possibly a read error. The chain has TRBV3-1 and TRBJ2-1; 9 nucleotides match TRBD2. Per the germline V gene, CDR1 is LGHDT and CDR2 is YNNKEL (reference sequence). CDR3 length: 18 amino acids. CDR3 sequence: CASSQAPHFAGGHNERFF. The CDR3 nucleotides read TGTGCCAGCAGCCAGGCACCACACTTCGCGGGGGGGCATAATGAGCGGTTCTTC.

This clonotype has more than one count but fewer than ten. V gene TRBV6-1 combines with J gene TRBJ2-4; 9 bases agree with TRBD1. The J call may be mistaken, given a closer DNA end match to TRBJ2-7. CDR3 size: 15 residues. Germline CDR1 reads MNHNS; CDR2 reads SASEGT. The CDR3 region is CASTEGQGLSYEQYF. The CDR3 DNA follows: TGTGCCAGCACCGAGGGACAGGGCTTATCCTACGAGCAGTACTTC.

The rearrangement links TRBV27 to TRBJ2-7, with TRBD1 matching 9 bases. This CDR3 has 15 amino acids. Germline CDR1 and CDR2: MNHEY and SMNVEV (reference sequence). The junction had 5 bases not matched to a gene; V was cut back by 4 bases and J by 1 base. DNA for the CDR3: TGTGCCAGCAGTTATGTCGGGACAGGGTCCTACGAGCAGTACTTC. Its translation is CASSYVGTGSYEQYF.

This clonotype was seen just once. This rearrangement joins TRBV7-9 to TRBJ2-3, with 11 bases that match TRBD2. Germline loops: CDR1 SEHNR, CDR2 FQNEAQ (reference sequence). The CDR3 is made up of 19 amino acids. Trimming at V came to 5 bases and at J to 2 bases, leaving 15 bases not matched to a gene. The CDR3 region has the DNA TGTGCCAGCAGCCCCCTCCTCCTAGCGGGAGGACCTAACACAGATACGCAGTATTTT. Protein: CASSPLLLAGGPNTDTQYF.

V gene TRBV29-1 combines with J gene TRBJ2-2; TRBD2 matches 7 bases. Germline V gives CDR1 SQVTM, CDR2 ANQGSEA. This CDR3 contains 13 residues. Trimming at V came to 5 bases and at J to 5 bases, leaving 5 bases not matched to a gene. CDR3 loop: CSVLTGGTGELFF. The CDR3 region has the DNA TGCAGCGTTCTGACGGGAGGAACCGGGGAGCTGTTTTTT.

This clonotype was observed a few times. The rearrangement joins TRBV20-1 to TRBJ2-3; D is perhaps TRBD2 (7 bases). Germline V gives CDR1 DFQATT, CDR2 SNEGSKA (reference sequence). This CDR3 region has 13 residues. V lost 0 bases and J 8 bases, leaving 12 bases between the germline ends. CDR3 nucleotide sequence: TGCAGTGCTAGAGATAGCCGGGGGGCTACGCAGTATTTT. Translating it yields CSARDSRGATQYF.

There are a few counts of this clonotype. The chain combines TRBV10-1 with TRBJ2-1, with no clear D. The CDR3 contains 15 residues. Germline loops: CDR1 WNHNN, CDR2 SYGVQD (reference sequence). The V end was cut by 3 bases, the J end by 0 bases, with 9 bases between. The CDR3: CASSDSSSSYNEQFF. The CDR3 coding sequence is TGCGCCAGCAGTGATTCGTCGAGCTCCTACAATGAGCAGTTCTTC.

The CDR3 DNA reads as TGCAGTGCCCTGACAGACCTCTTTGGAAACACCATATATTTT. This encodes CSALTDLFGNTIYF. V usage is TRBV20-1 and J usage is TRBJ1-3, with a weak D call TRBD1 (5 bases). The CDR3 consists of 14 residues. V was clipped by 6 bases and J by 3 bases, with 15 bases between them. Germline V gene data show CDR1 as DFQATT and CDR2 as SNEGSKA (reference sequence).

Many counts were recorded for this clonotype. The chain recombines TRBV7-2 with TRBJ2-3; the D is unclear. The CDR3 contains 13 residues. CDR1 and CDR2 from the germline V gene are SGHTA and FQGNSA. V dropped 5 bases and J dropped 6 bases, with 12 bases sitting between them. In DNA, the CDR3 is TGTGCCAGCAGCGTGACTGGCCCGGATACGCAGTATTTT. Translation: CASSVTGPDTQYF.

This clonotype appeared a few times. The rearrangement joins TRBV5-1 to TRBJ2-1, with D unresolved. The germline V gene encodes CDR1 SGHRS and CDR2 YFSETQ. The CDR3 extends over 15 amino acids. Trimming shortened V by 5 bases and J by 5 bases, and 17 bases separated the two germline ends. The CDR3 protein is CASSFSTDPDNEQFF. Written as DNA, the CDR3 is TGCGCCAGCAGTTTTAGTACGGACCCCGACAATGAGCAGTTCTTC.

A single count supports this clonotype. V and J are TRBV10-3 and TRBJ2-1, with a weak D call TRBD1 (5 bases). Germline CDR1 and CDR2: ENHRY and SYGVKD. Trimming shortened V by 8 bases and J by 5 bases, and 13 bases separated the two germline ends. The CDR3 is made up of 13 amino acids. The CDR3 reads CAIRTGIDNEQFF. In DNA form, the CDR3 reads TGTGCCATCCGCACAGGCATCGACAATGAGCAGTTCTTC.

This chain connects TRBV6-1 to TRBJ1-2; tentatively, D is TRBD1 (5 bases). The germline CDR1 and CDR2 sequences are MNHNS and SASEGT. This CDR3 is built from 14 residues. V was trimmed by 11 bases and J by 5 bases, leaving 21 bases between them. The CDR3 reads CAGARGINPYGYTF. DNA for the CDR3: TGTGCCGGAGCAAGGGGCATCAACCCATATGGCTACACCTTC.

The gene calls are TRBV29-1 and TRBJ2-2; weak D call: TRBD2 (7 bases). The germline V gene has CDR1 SQVTM and CDR2 ANQGSEA. CDR3 length: 14 amino acids. V was clipped by 3 bases and J by 3 bases, with 11 bases between them. The CDR3 DNA is TGCAGCGTTGACGGGGGGCTAGACACCGGGGAGCTGTTTTTT. Residues: CSVDGGLDTGELFF.

The V gene is TRBV20-1, the J gene TRBJ2-7; D not resolved. V lost 6 bases, J lost 3 bases, and 12 bases lay in between. The CDR3 has 12 amino acids. The germline gives CDR1 DFQATT, CDR2 SNEGSKA (reference sequence). The CDR3 DNA reads TGCAGTGCCGAAAGGCCCAACTACGAGCAGTACTTC. Translated, it gives CSAERPNYEQYF.

With regard to this clonotype: One end of the junction varies from germline; a read error may be responsible. The rearrangement joins TRBV29-1 to TRBJ1-2; tentatively, D is TRBD1 (6 bases). The CDR3 is 13 residues long. CDR1 is SQVTM, CDR2 ANQGSEA, per germline. CDR3 in amino acids: CSAERQGWYGYTF. The CDR3 coding sequence is TGTAGCGCTGAGAGGCAGGGGTGGTATGGCTACACCTTC. Using reference TRBV29-1 and TRBJ1-2 for the parts outside the CDR3, the full variable domain is SAVISQKPSRDICQRGTSLTIQCQVDSQVTMMFWYRQQPGQSLTLIATANQGSEATYESGFVIDKFPISRPNLTFSTLTVSNMSPEDSSIYLCSAERQGWYGYTFGSGTRLTVV.